Sequencing of this T cell receptor beta chain was carried out in a study of blood T cell repertoires in COVID-19. Only in-frame clones appear in the TCRdb table, and some are missing; sequencing was by immunoSEQ multiplex PCR. This sample carries under 400,000 clones, around 87% of them seen once, and the ten largest clones take 1.5% to 2.5%. Germline trimming cut 8 bases from V and 4 bases from J; bases unmatched to any gene: 10. The CDR3 length is 15 residues. Per the germline V gene, CDR1 is WNHNN and CDR2 is SYGVQD (reference sequence). J is TRBJ2-7 and V is TRBV10-1; 11 nucleotides match TRBD1. The TCR originated in a man aged 35 to 55 in a cohort exposed to, infected with or recovered from COVID-19 (not recorded which). Input material: PBMCs or T cells enriched from blood (not recorded which). This chain's CDR3 is CASWGGTGGKYEQYF. The CDR3 bases are TGCGCCAGCTGGGGGGGGACAGGGGGTAAATACGAGCAGTACTTC.